This TCR beta chain is from a study of T-cell reconstitution after alpha-beta-depleted transplantation in children. Preparation of the TCRbeta library involved a method that used unique molecular identifiers. TCRdb fed the PCR reads into MiXCR, producing one record per CDR3 protein. The table records about 460,000 distinct CDR3 sequences, roughly 11% of them present only once. The study's findings and limits: About two months after transplant, alpha-beta T cells reportedly came from several hundred expanded graft clones. Recipient T cells and thymic progenitors that survived gave rise to the high TCRbeta diversity observed at day 60 in some patients. One year after transplant, T-cell counts and diversity came mostly from newly produced T cells.

This clonotype was found a few times. Its cognate antigen is unknown. The TCR was taken from a female patient between 2 and 15 years old who had a stem cell transplant for aplastic anemia, so the T cells may come from the graft donor. The sample consisted of PBMCs, mostly from graft donor cells, taken 180 days after TCRalphabeta/CD19-depleted stem cell transplant.

The CDR3 here is CASSLAGGKQKNIQYF. The CDR3 DNA follows: TGTGCCAGCAGTTTAGCTGGGGGGAAACAGAAAAACATTCAGTACTTC. The chain has TRBV12-3 or TRBV12-4 and TRBJ2-4; D is perhaps TRBD2 (6 bases). The CDR3 is 16 residues long. V lost 0 bases and J lost 4, with 13 bases in between.